The next 20 T cell receptor beta chains were all read from a single sample in a study of T cell responses to AZD1222 COVID-19 vaccine. Here immunoSEQ multiplex PCR was the method, and the copy in TCRdb shows in-frame clones only, minus some. The sample has around 150,000 clones; about 87% are singletons. The sample here was peripheral blood, taken on day 0 of AZD1222 vaccination. These receptor sequences come from an adult in good health.

This clone was observed a few times. The genes are TRBV6-5 and TRBJ2-3; possibly TRBD2 for D (5 bases). The CDR3 covers 15 residues. Germline CDR1 is MNHEY and CDR2 is SVGAGI. V gave up 7 bases and J gave up 2 bases, with 16 bases separating them. The DNA for the CDR3 is TGTGCCAGCATTTCGCGGGCCTTTAACACAGATACGCAGTATTTT. This codes for CASISRAFNTDTQYF.

The rearrangement joins TRBV30 to TRBJ2-2; D gene unclear. Trimming cost V 5 bases and J 1 base, with 8 bases left between them. The CDR3 is made up of 13 amino acids. Per germline, CDR1 GTSNPN and CDR2 SVGIG (reference sequence). DNA for the CDR3: TGTGCCTGGGGGGTCCTGAACACCGGGGAGCTGTTTTTT. Its protein product is CAWGVLNTGELFF. Supplemented by reference TRBV30 and TRBJ2-2, the full variable domain reads SQTIHQWPATLVQPVGSPLSLECTVEGTSNPNLYWYRQAAGRGLQLLFYSVGIGQISSEVPQNLSASRPQDRQFILSSKKLLLSDSGFYLCAWGVLNTGELFFGEGSRLTVL.

The chain carries TRBV24-1 and TRBJ1-2, with D uncertain. The CDR3 sequence is 13 residues long. The V gene's germline CDR1 is KGHDR and CDR2 SFDVKD. With 4 bases removed from V and 2 bases from J, the gap between germline ends came to 7 bases. CDR3 loop: CATSETDNYGYTF. The DNA for the CDR3 is TGTGCCACCAGTGAAACAGACAACTATGGCTACACCTTC.

The chain links TRBV7-9 to TRBJ1-2; maybe TRBD1 (5 bases). The V gene lost 0 bases and the J gene lost 7 bases, with 21 bases spanning the gap. The CDR3 has 17 amino acids. Germline lookup yields CDR1 SEHNR and CDR2 FQNEAQ (reference sequence). CDR3 DNA: TGTGCCAGCAGCTTAGCAGGGGAGAGTGTCTATTATATTGGCTACACCTTC. The encoded protein is CASSLAGESVYYIGYTF.

The J gene is TRBJ1-1, the V gene TRBV19; 7 bases map to TRBD1. Germline CDR1 LNHDA, CDR2 SQIVND (reference sequence). V dropped 5 bases and J dropped 2; count of bases not matched to a gene: 11. This CDR3 has 16 amino acids. The CDR3 spells CASSPISWTGNTEAFF. In DNA, the CDR3 is TGTGCCAGTAGTCCAATCAGTTGGACAGGCAACACTGAAGCTTTCTTT.

This clone has a single count. V is TRBV7-6 and J is TRBJ1-3; a possible D gene is TRBD1 (6 bases). The CDR3 has 16 amino acids. Deletions cut 5 bases from V and 0 bases from J, with 14 bases between. CDR1 SGHVS and CDR2 FNYEAQ come from the germline V gene. This chain's CDR3 is CASSEGGAYSGNTIYF. The CDR3 DNA reads as TGTGCCAGCAGCGAGGGGGGGGCCTACTCTGGAAACACCATATATTTT.

The rearrangement joins TRBV28 to TRBJ1-1, with D unclear. The CDR3 has 12 residues. Looked up from germline, CDR1 is MDHEN and CDR2 is SYDVKM. Trimming shortened V by 7 bases and J by 1 base, and 7 bases separated the two germline ends. The chain's CDR3 is CASNQPNTEAFF. The CDR3 DNA is TGTGCCAGCAACCAGCCGAACACTGAAGCTTTCTTT. Supplemented by reference TRBV28 and TRBJ1-1, the full variable domain reads DVKVTQSSRYLVKRTGEKVFLECVQDMDHENMFWYRQDPGLGLRLIYFSYDVKMKEKGDIPEGYSVSREKKERFSLILESASTNQTSMYLCASNQPNTEAFFGQGTRLTVV.

V and J are TRBV6-5 and TRBJ2-3, with TRBD2 identical over 7 bases. Germline trimming cut 4 bases from V and 1 base from J; bases unmatched to any gene: 2. Germline loops: CDR1 MNHEY, CDR2 SVGAGI. This CDR3 region has 14 residues. The CDR3 region has the DNA TGTGCCAGCAGTTTTGGGGGGGGCACAGATACGCAGTATTTT. Translating gives CASSFGGGTDTQYF.

The chain employs TRBV9 and TRBJ1-1; TRBD1 agrees at 8 bases. Germline values: CDR1 SGDLS, CDR2 YYNGEE. The CDR3 length is 16 residues. V shed 3 bases and J 3 bases; nucleotides not matched to a gene: 10. In DNA form, the CDR3 reads TGTGCCAGCAGCGCCCCAGCCAGGGGGCTAGACACTGAAGCTTTCTTT. This translates into CASSAPARGLDTEAFF.

This clone was counted a few times. This chain links TRBV3-1 (or the pseudogene TRBV3-2) with TRBJ1-2; tentative D call: TRBD1 (6 bases). CDR1 and CDR2 from the germline V gene are LGHDT and YNNKEL (reference sequence). The CDR3 spans 15 residues. V was cut by 4 bases and J by 0 bases, with 12 bases left in between. The CDR3 here is CASSRRDIANYGYTF. CDR3 DNA: TGTGCCAGCAGCCGCCGGGACATAGCTAACTATGGCTACACCTTC.

The rearrangement uses TRBV3-1 (or the pseudogene TRBV3-2) and TRBJ2-2; no clear D gene. Germline-derived CDR1 and CDR2 are LGHDT and YNNKEL (reference sequence). This CDR3 comprises 16 residues. V dropped 0 bases and J dropped 3 bases, with 11 bases sitting between them. CDR3 in amino acids: CASSQDPAADTGELFF. CDR3 bases: TGTGCCAGCAGCCAAGATCCGGCGGCTGACACCGGGGAGCTGTTTTTT.

The V and J genes are TRBV5-5 and TRBJ1-1; unclear D gene. From germline, CDR1 is SGHKS and CDR2 YYEKEE (reference sequence). V gave up 4 bases and J gave up 4 bases, with 11 bases separating them. The CDR3 is made up of 13 amino acids. The CDR3 region has the DNA TGTGCCAGCAGCCAAATGCCGACCACTGAAGCTTTCTTT. It codes for CASSQMPTTEAFF.

The chain carries TRBV13 and TRBJ2-7; TRBD2 might be the D (6 bases). This CDR3 spans 15 amino acids. V was trimmed by 5 bases and J by 5 bases, leaving 19 bases between them. Germline V gives CDR1 PRHDT, CDR2 FYEKMQ (reference sequence). The CDR3 nucleotides read TGTGCCAGCAGCCGTGTAGCGGATTTTAGCAACGAGCAGTACTTC. This encodes CASSRVADFSNEQYF. Full variable domain (missing parts from reference TRBV13 and TRBJ2-7): AAGVIQSPRHLIKEKRETATLKCYPIPRHDTVYWYQQGPGQDPQFLISFYEKMQSDKGSIPDRFSAQQFSDYHSELNMSSLELGDSALYFCASSRVADFSNEQYFGPGTRLTVT.

The chain links TRBV3-1 (or the pseudogene TRBV3-2) to TRBJ1-4; D uncertain. Trimming took off 1 base at V and 10 bases at J, with 16 bases between the two ends. Germline V gene sequence: CDR1 LGHDT, CDR2 YNNKEL (reference sequence). The CDR3 contains 15 residues. CDR3 coding DNA: TGTGCCAGCAGCCAAGTATCTTCGGGAGGCGTAAAACTGTTTTTT. It translates to CASSQVSSGGVKLFF.

The chain is built from TRBV5-6 and TRBJ1-1; weak D call: TRBD1 (5 bases). Germline values: CDR1 SGHDT, CDR2 YYEEEE. This CDR3 has 13 amino acids. Trimming stripped 3 bases from V and 5 bases from J, with 11 bases between. The CDR3 nucleotides are TGTGCCAGCAGCTGGCCGCAGGGAACTGAAGCTTTCTTT. Its protein product is CASSWPQGTEAFF.

The chain links TRBV7-9 to TRBJ1-4; D unclear. Trimming cost V 5 bases and J 4 bases, with 14 bases left between them. The CDR3 length is 15 residues. Per the germline V gene, CDR1 is SEHNR and CDR2 is FQNEAQ (reference sequence). CDR3 sequence reads: CASSLGSGGNEKLFF. The CDR3 region has the DNA TGTGCCAGCAGCCTTGGGTCTGGCGGTAATGAAAAACTGTTTTTT.

This chain joins TRBV9 and TRBJ2-5, with 7 bases aligning to TRBD1. CDR1 and CDR2 (germline): SGDLS, YYNGEE. J gave up 6 bases and V 4 bases, and 9 bases lay outside the gene matches. CDR3 length: 14 residues. This chain's CDR3 is CASSPGQVEKTQYF. The DNA of the CDR3 is TGTGCCAGCAGCCCCGGACAGGTTGAAAAGACCCAGTACTTC.

The CDR3 bases are TGTGCCAGTGGATGGCAGGTATCTGGGGGGCGCGATAGGAATAATTCACCCCTCCACTTT. It encodes CASGWQVSGGRDRNNSPLHF. This rearrangement joins TRBV27 to TRBJ1-6; possibly TRBD1 for D (6 bases). The CDR3 loop spans 20 amino acids. Per the germline V gene, CDR1 is MNHEY and CDR2 is SMNVEV (reference sequence). V lost 9 bases, J lost 5 bases, and 32 bases lay in between.

The chain has TRBV5-6 and TRBJ2-6; D possibly corresponds to TRBD2 (6 bases). The CDR3 is made up of 18 amino acids. The germline V and J ends were trimmed by 0 bases and 0 bases, with 13 bases remaining between them. Germline V lookup: CDR1 SGHDT, CDR2 YYEEEE. The CDR3 reads CASSLGGRDFSGANVLTF. The CDR3 region has the DNA TGTGCCAGCAGCTTGGGTGGTAGGGACTTCTCTGGGGCCAACGTCCTGACTTTC.

The V and J genes are TRBV27 and TRBJ1-2; D is undetermined. The CDR3 spans 16 residues. Per the germline V gene, CDR1 is MNHEY and CDR2 is SMNVEV (reference sequence). The germline V and J ends were trimmed by 4 bases and 5 bases, with 20 bases remaining between them. The CDR3 region has the DNA TGTGCCAGCAGTTCCTACGCCCCGCAAGGGCCGTATGGCTACACCTTC. It encodes CASSSYAPQGPYGYTF.